A single sample is the source of the 10 T cell receptor beta chains below, sequenced in a study of T-cell memory formation after mild COVID-19. TCRdb fed the 5' RACE reads into MiXCR, producing one record per CDR3 protein. This table has roughly 250,000 distinct CDR3 sequences, approximately 16% appearing once. Sequenced input: PBMCs or a T cell subset sorted from them (not recorded which). The receptors come from a young man who had mild COVID-19 (a few samples of this study predate the infection). Cell type and time point are not known.

This clonotype was detected only a few times. This chain uses TRBV5-1 with TRBJ1-1; TRBD1 agrees at 8 bases. After removal of 4 bases from V and 5 bases from J, the junction contained 7 bases not matched to a gene. CDR1 and CDR2 from the germline V gene are SGHRS and YFSETQ. This CDR3 spans 14 amino acids. The CDR3 bases are TGCGCCAGCAGCGTGACAGGGGCTGGTACTGAAGCTTTCTTT. Protein: CASSVTGAGTEAFF.

There are a few counts of this clonotype. This rearrangement joins TRBV7-8 to TRBJ2-1; D is unclear. This CDR3 has 14 amino acids. V was clipped by 5 bases and J by 0 bases, with 8 bases between them. From germline, CDR1 is SGHVS and CDR2 FQNEAQ. This CDR3 reads CASSLPLSYNEQFF. DNA for the CDR3: TGTGCCAGCAGCCTTCCCCTCTCCTACAATGAGCAGTTCTTC.

This clonotype was seen only a few times. This sequence joins TRBV29-1 and TRBJ2-5; D is unclear. The length of the CDR3 is 13 residues. Per germline, CDR1 SQVTM and CDR2 ANQGSEA. The V and J ends lost 6 bases and 0 bases respectively, with 11 bases between them. The CDR3 region is CSVAEQDQETQYF. The CDR3 nucleotides are TGCAGCGTGGCAGAACAAGACCAAGAGACCCAGTACTTC. Combining the CDR3 with reference TRBV29-1 and TRBJ2-5 gives the whole variable domain SAVISQKPSRDICQRGTSLTIQCQVDSQVTMMFWYRQQPGQSLTLIATANQGSEATYESGFVIDKFPISRPNLTFSTLTVSNMSPEDSSIYLCSVAEQDQETQYFGPGTRLLVL.

The chain links TRBV5-1 to TRBJ2-1, with 12 bases fitting TRBD1. CDR3 size: 15 residues. The ends lost 3 bases at V and 9 bases at J; junction bases unmatched: 7. Germline-derived CDR1 and CDR2 are SGHRS and YFSETQ. This CDR3 is CASSWGQGAPIEQFF. CDR3 coding DNA: TGCGCCAGCAGCTGGGGACAGGGGGCTCCCATTGAGCAGTTCTTC.

The chain recombines TRBV10-3 with TRBJ2-7; D ambiguous. Germline-derived CDR1 and CDR2 are ENHRY and SYGVKD. There are 13 residues in the CDR3. The V gene lost 4 bases and the J gene lost 0 bases, with 7 bases spanning the gap. The CDR3 DNA reads TGTGCCATCAGTGGTTCCAGCTCCTACGAGCAGTACTTC. It specifies CAISGSSSYEQYF.

The rearrangement joins TRBV15 to TRBJ1-2; maybe TRBD1 (5 bases). CDR3 length: 13 amino acids. The germline gives CDR1 LNHNV, CDR2 YYDKDF (reference sequence). Trimming shortened V by 0 bases and J by 5 bases, and 7 bases separated the two germline ends. The CDR3 is CATSREGGYGYTF. The CDR3 DNA reads as TGTGCCACCAGCAGAGAGGGGGGATATGGCTACACCTTC.

This clonotype was seen more than once but under ten times. The CDR3 protein is CASSQEWSRGNQPQHF. The CDR3 coding sequence is TGTGCCAGCAGCCAAGAGTGGAGCAGGGGCAATCAGCCCCAGCATTTT. The V and J genes are TRBV3-1 and TRBJ1-5, with a possible D match to TRBD1 (5 bases). V lost 0 bases, J lost 2 bases, and 11 bases lay in between. Germline values: CDR1 LGHDT, CDR2 YNNKEL (reference sequence). This CDR3 is 16 amino acids long.

The chain recombines TRBV5-1 with TRBJ1-2; a possible D gene is TRBD1 (5 bases). The V end was cut by 6 bases, the J end by 3 bases, with 18 bases between. The CDR3 totals 15 residues. Germline lookup yields CDR1 SGHRS and CDR2 YFSETQ. The DNA for the CDR3 is TGCGCCAGCACCCCTACGCCCGGGGGGGACTATGGCTACACCTTC. Encoded protein: CASTPTPGGDYGYTF.

This clonotype was observed a handful of times. The V and J genes are TRBV2 and TRBJ2-1, with 11 bases lining up with TRBD2. Germline V lookup: CDR1 SNHLY, CDR2 FYNNEI. The V and J ends lost 8 bases and 8 bases, in that order; junction bases with no gene match: 17. The CDR3 is 17 amino acids. CDR3 in amino acids: CASSGGLAENPGDEQFF. Written as DNA, the CDR3 is TGTGCCAGCTCCGGGGGACTAGCGGAAAACCCAGGCGATGAGCAGTTCTTC.

This clonotype was picked up a small number of times. The chain employs TRBV7-8 and TRBJ2-3; D unclear. Trimming shortened V by 2 bases and J by 8 bases, and 14 bases separated the two germline ends. The CDR3 consists of 14 residues. The germline V gene has CDR1 SGHVS and CDR2 FQNEAQ. Here the CDR3 reads CASSLRLGDGTQYF. The CDR3 DNA follows: TGTGCCAGCAGCTTAAGACTTGGGGATGGTACGCAGTATTTT.